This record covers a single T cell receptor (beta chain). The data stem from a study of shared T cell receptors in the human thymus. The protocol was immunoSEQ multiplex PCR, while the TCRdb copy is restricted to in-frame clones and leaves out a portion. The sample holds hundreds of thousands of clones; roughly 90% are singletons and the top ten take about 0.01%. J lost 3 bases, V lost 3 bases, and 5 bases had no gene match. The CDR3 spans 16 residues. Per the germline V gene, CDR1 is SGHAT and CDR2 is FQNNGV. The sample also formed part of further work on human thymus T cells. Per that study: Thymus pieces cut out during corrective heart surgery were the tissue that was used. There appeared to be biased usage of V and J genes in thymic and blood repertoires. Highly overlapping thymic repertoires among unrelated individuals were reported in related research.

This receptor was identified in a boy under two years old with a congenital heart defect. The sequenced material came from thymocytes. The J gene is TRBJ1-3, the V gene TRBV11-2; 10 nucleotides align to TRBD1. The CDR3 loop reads CASSFWDRGVGNTIYF. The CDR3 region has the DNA TGTGCCAGCAGCTTTTGGGACAGGGGCGTTGGAAACACCATATATTTT.